This T cell receptor (beta chain) was profiled in a study of shared clonotypes between healthy human individuals (dated by TCRdb to about 2020). The study in broad terms: The cohort included three men and a couple of women between 18 and 49 years of age. The study deeply sequenced blood TCR repertoires of five healthy adults to estimate repertoire size and the extent of clonotype sharing between individuals. To increase sequencing depth and limit assay-specific biases, TCR repertoire library preparation and sequencing were carried out by different laboratories using diverse techniques. For each donor, CD4 naive and CD4 memory were each given three plates, CD8 naive was given two plates, and CD8 memory was given one plate. Leukapheresis yielded between about 0.85 and 9.5 billion PBMCs per donor. Overall study results and their limits: Estimated clonotype richness was generally larger for naive than for memory subsets. Clonotypes shared by all four sorted-subset donors showed higher generation probabilities than non-shared clonotypes. About 4.5% of naive CD4, around 3.5% of naive CD8, roughly 2.4% of memory CD4, and about 0.4% of memory CD8 clonotypes were shared across a few donors. Because the study included only a small number of donors, the genetic and exposure-history diversity represented was limited. Even with the large sequencing depth, rarefaction of the sorted-subset datasets indicated that sequencing was incomplete. Sampling was limited to blood, and TCR repertoires in tissue likely differ from TCR repertoires in blood. Pairwise subsampling led to the expectation that sequencing depth would affect the degree of clonotype sharing among donors.

Donors were healthy HIV-negative adults with no recently reported acute infections or vaccinations. Only Caucasian adults living in Nashville, Tennessee, USA were represented among the donors. The CD8 memory samples were a combination of magnetically selected CD45RO+ cells and CCR7-negative CD45RA+ effector memory (TemRA) cells. Blood was collected by leukapheresis, and PBMCs were isolated by Ficoll-Histopaque density gradient centrifugation and then cryopreserved in liquid nitrogen vapor phase. Analytical flow cytometry was used to check the purity and quantity of every magnetically sorted T cell population. From each sorted fraction, genomic DNA was isolated and quantified by UV absorbance on a Nanodrop 2000c. CDR1 SQVTM and CDR2 ANQGSEA were looked up in the germline V gene. Measured from the cysteine to the phenylalanine, the CDR3 is 16 residues long. Solely the CDR3 DNA is kept, with 48 bases framed from the first base. V and J lose 3 bases and 1 base, and a span of 18 bases separates them.

In regard to this clone: The antigen this receptor binds is unknown. Base qualities were left out, and no much larger clone turns up one base away. The sample holds other DNA sequences that translate to the same CDR3.

Using the deep immunoSEQ assay, TCR CDR3 regions were amplified from genomic DNA by multiplex PCR. For each cell subset, the extracted genomic DNA was distributed evenly across all wells of several immunoSEQ 96-well plates, and each plate served as one replicate. For sorted subsets, approximately 200 ng of genomic DNA, equivalent to some 30,000 T cell genomes, went into each replicate PCR. The purified libraries were quantified using a Qubit 3.0 fluorometer, sized with a Bioanalyzer 2100, and then quantified again using the KAPA Library Quantification kit. Every immunoSEQ 96-well plate was sequenced on a dedicated single-read 150-cycle Illumina NextSeq 550 flow cell. Under the source paper's analysis protocol: The immunoSEQ output contained only junctional sequences without quality scores, so filtering could not match that applied to full-length reads. Sequences were annotated with PyIR, a Python wrapper for IgBLAST v1.9, using IMGT germline references to assign V/J genes and CDR3. Reads were filtered out if the reads had weak V/J assignments (E-value above 1e-6), no CDR3, stop codons, out-of-frame junctions, or ambiguous translated residues. V3J clonotypes were defined by identical inferred V gene, J gene, and CDR3 amino acid sequence. The percentage overlap between two repertoires was calculated by dividing the number of shared unique clonotypes by the size of the smaller repertoire. Three approaches were used to assess repertoire richness: RTK rarefaction, the Chao1 estimator, and Recon v2.1 estimates of unobserved clonotypes. Generation probabilities for all TCRbeta clonotypes obtained by the gDNA method from a handful of donors were computed using OLGA. TCRdb's version of the immuneACCESS table is confined to in-frame rearrangements and falls short of the full clone set. An unresolved V gene accounts for under half of the shortfall where checked; the remainder is of unknown origin. That table furnishes V, J and clone size, whereas the DNA furnished D and trimming. Within this sample are fewer than 850,000 clones, with roughly 87% of them counted one time only. The ten largest clones add up to 30% to 40% of the sample.

The TCR sequence derives from a man aged 18 to 30 in good health. Some clones in this sample may be carry-over from other donors' samples. Material: memory CD8+ T cells from PBMCs. Reading the label with the study, this specimen's cell subset or site is: CD45RO+ cells pooled with CCR7-negative TemRA cells. The receptor chain draws on TRBV29-1 and TRBJ1-1, with the D gene call left open. In nucleotide form, the sequence is TGCAGCGTTGACGCCAGAGGATTTGGTAAGAACACTGAAGCTTTCTTT. Translated, it reads CSVDARGFGKNTEAFF.